This T cell receptor beta chain was captured in a study of T cells of healthy individuals. MiXCR, applied by TCRdb to the 5' RACE reads, yields one record per CDR3 protein. The sample lists approximately 58,000 distinct CDR3 sequences, about 15% seen once, with around 16% in the top ten. This clonotype has more than one count but fewer than ten. V lost 2 bases, J lost 4 bases, and 8 bases stayed unmatched. The CDR3 covers 15 residues. Germline V gene lookup returns CDR1 GTSNPN and CDR2 SVGIG (reference sequence). The clonotype comes from a human donor in good health. The chain links TRBV30 to TRBJ2-3; 8 bases map to TRBD1. Written as DNA, the CDR3 is TGTGCCTGGAGTCCTGACAGGGGACACGCAGATACGCAGTATTTT. Translating gives CAWSPDRGHADTQYF.